The clone carrying this T cell receptor beta chain was counted at least ten times. Germline V gives CDR1 SGHTA, CDR2 FQGNSA. The CDR3 totals 11 residues. Trimming took 3 bases from V and 7 from J, leaving 4 bases between them. This sample was included in a study of read filtering for tumor transcriptome and immune sequencing. Whole-study context: 8 patients were R-ISS I, more than 15 were R-ISS II, more than five were R-ISS III.

The library was built from about 0.4 ug RNA with molecular barcoded adaptors for alpha/delta and beta/gamma chains. In TCRdb, the reads were re-called with MiXCR into one record per CDR3 protein. The sample includes about 47,000 distinct CDR3 sequences, around 12% seen only once; the top ten take approximately 14%. Bone marrow was sampled from every patient at the time of active disease. The V gene is TRBV7-2, the J gene TRBJ2-1; no clear D. The clonotype comes from a donor older than 35 with multiple myeloma. The sample comprised a population of CD138-negative cells sorted from bone marrow. As DNA, the CDR3 is TGTGCCAGCAGCTTGGGTAATGAGCAGTTCTTC. This sequence encodes CASSLGNEQFF.